This T cell receptor (beta chain) was captured by sequencing in a study of blood T cells in healthy people across ages. Whole-study results and caveats: More naive CD4+ cells and higher diversity were found in long-lived than in aged donors. Per million T cells, TCR beta diversity dropped roughly linearly as age increased.

V gave up 1 base and J gave up 5 bases; unmatched junction bases: 5. CDR1 and CDR2 (germline): SNHLY, FYNNEI. The CDR3 length is 15 residues. Details on this clonotype: The antigen remains unidentified.

Primed by a sample-barcoded 5' primer and a J-beta primer mix, a second PCR proceeded for 7 to 11 cycles. TCRdb reprocessed the 5' RACE reads with MiXCR, giving one entry per CDR3 protein. The sample carries over 300,000 distinct CDR3 sequences, over 45% recorded once. Sequences were obtained from blood. The TCR comes from a man aged 55 to 69 in good health. The chain joins TRBV2 to TRBJ1-2; 9 bases map to TRBD1. The CDR3 sequence is CASSEEAGTGYGYTF. The CDR3 coding sequence is TGTGCCAGCAGTGAAGAGGCCGGGACAGGGTATGGCTACACCTTC.